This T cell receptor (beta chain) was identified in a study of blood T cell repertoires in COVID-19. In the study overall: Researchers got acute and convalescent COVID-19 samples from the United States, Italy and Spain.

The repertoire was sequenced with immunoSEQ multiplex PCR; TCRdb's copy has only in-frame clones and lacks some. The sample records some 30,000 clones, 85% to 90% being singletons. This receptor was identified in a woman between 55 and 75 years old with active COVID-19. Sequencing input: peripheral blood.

The CDR3 DNA follows: TGTGCCAGCAGCTCCCAGGGGGGTGAGCAGTTCTTC. Amino acids: CASSSQGGEQFF. This chain joins TRBV7-2 and TRBJ2-1, with D perhaps matching TRBD1 (7 bases). CDR1 and CDR2 from the germline V gene are SGHTA and FQGNSA. The length of the CDR3 is 12 residues. V lost 4 bases and J 9 bases, leaving 10 bases between the germline ends.